What follows are 19 T cell receptor beta chains derived from one specimen sequenced in a study of spatial heterogeneity in lung cancer. TCRdb re-called the 5' RACE reads through MiXCR, storing one row per CDR3 protein. The data hold 40,000 to 45,000 distinct CDR3 sequences, with roughly an eighth observed a single time. Time point meaning: sample taken at primary tumor resection. Sequences were derived from PBMCs, sampled at surgery. These TCRs come from a male donor with early-stage non-small cell lung cancer.

This clonotype was observed a few times. The V and J genes are TRBV7-2 and TRBJ2-2; the D is unclear. This CDR3 has 13 residues. V lost 0 bases, J lost 6 bases, and 5 bases lay in between. Per the germline V gene, CDR1 is SGHTA and CDR2 is FQGNSA. The CDR3: CASSLAWAGELFF. DNA for the CDR3: TGTGCCAGCAGCTTAGCGTGGGCCGGGGAGCTGTTTTTT.

Ten or more counts support this clonotype. The chain recombines TRBV20-1 with TRBJ2-5; 11 positions match TRBD2. With 2 bases clipped from V and 1 base from J, the junction kept 3 bases outside the gene matches. Germline loops: CDR1 DFQATT, CDR2 SNEGSKA (reference sequence). CDR3 length: 15 residues. CDR3 nucleotides: TGCAGTGCTAGATCGACTAGCGGGACCCAAGAGACCCAGTACTTC. It codes for CSARSTSGTQETQYF.

V is TRBV5-4 and J is TRBJ2-7; D ambiguous. This CDR3 region has 14 residues. From germline, CDR1 is SGHNT and CDR2 YYREEE (reference sequence). Trimming took off 2 bases at V and 2 bases at J, with 11 bases between the two ends. DNA for the CDR3: TGTGCCAGCAGCTTCTACTCCGCGGCCTACGAGCAGTACTTC. Translated, it gives CASSFYSAAYEQYF.

This clonotype was seen many times. This chain joins TRBV29-1 and TRBJ2-7; D remains ambiguous. The V end lost 0 bases, the J end lost 0 bases, and 3 bases lay between the germline ends. The germline V gene has CDR1 SQVTM and CDR2 ANQGSEA. The CDR3 sequence is 12 residues long. The CDR3: CSVEEDSYEQYF. CDR3 in DNA: TGCAGCGTTGAAGAGGACTCCTACGAGCAGTACTTC.

This clonotype was counted ten times or more. This rearrangement joins TRBV6-5 to TRBJ2-1, with D uncertain. With 7 bases removed from V and 4 bases from J, the gap between germline ends came to 17 bases. The CDR3 is made up of 15 amino acids. Germline assignment: CDR1 MNHEY and CDR2 SVGAGI. Written as DNA, the CDR3 is TGTGCCAGCACCCGGTCCGGACCACAGTACAATGAGCAGTTCTTC. Its protein product is CASTRSGPQYNEQFF.

The chain employs TRBV18 and TRBJ2-7; D possibly matches TRBD1 or TRBD2 (6 bases each). This CDR3 is 18 amino acids long. Between the trimmed V and J ends, which lost 3 bases and 1 base, there was a span of 22 bases. Germline-derived CDR1 and CDR2 are KGHSH and LQKENI. CDR3 region: CASSPTPGGALSSYEQYF. The CDR3 DNA follows: TGTGCCAGCTCACCCACCCCCGGGGGCGCCCTCTCATCCTACGAGCAGTACTTC.

There are a few counts of this clonotype. This chain links TRBV4-1 with TRBJ2-3; TRBD2 is a possible D gene (5 bases). V was trimmed by 1 base and J by 1 base, leaving 9 bases between them. Germline-derived CDR1 and CDR2 are MGHRA and YSYEKL. This CDR3 spans 15 amino acids. CDR3: CASSQGERRTDTQYF. In nucleotides, the CDR3 is TGCGCCAGCAGCCAAGGAGAGCGGCGCACAGATACGCAGTATTTT.

The DNA for the CDR3 is TGTGCCAGCAGCCGGGGCTCGGAGGGCACAGATACGCAGTATTTT. Translating gives CASSRGSEGTDTQYF. The chain couples TRBV7-2 to TRBJ2-3; D may be TRBD1 or TRBD2 (5 bases each). Trimming pared 5 bases from V and 1 base from J, leaving 13 bases between. Germline V lookup: CDR1 SGHTA, CDR2 FQGNSA. The CDR3 loop spans 15 amino acids. The variable domain in full, with the rest retrieved from reference TRBV7-2 and TRBJ2-3, is GAGVSQSPSNKVTEKGKDVELRCDPISGHTALYWYRQSLGQGLEFLIYFQGNSAPDKSGLPSDRFSAERTGGSVSTLTIQRTQQEDSAVYLCASSRGSEGTDTQYFGPGTRLTVL.

The chain is built from TRBV15 and TRBJ2-2, with a possible D match to TRBD2 (6 bases). Germline-derived CDR1 and CDR2 are LNHNV and YYDKDF (reference sequence). V lost 5 bases to trimming and J lost 5 bases, with 12 bases between them. The CDR3 is made up of 14 amino acids. DNA for the CDR3: TGTGCCACCAGCCTCCGGGCGGGGACCGGGGAGCTGTTTTTT. Translation: CATSLRAGTGELFF.

This clonotype was observed a handful of times. In DNA, the CDR3 is TGTGCCAGCAGCTCAAGGACAGGCCAAGAGACCCAGTACTTC. Its translation is CASSSRTGQETQYF. The chain joins TRBV7-2 to TRBJ2-5; 7 bases map to TRBD1. The CDR3 length is 14 residues. After removal of 4 bases from V and 1 base from J, the junction contained 3 bases not matched to a gene. The germline V gene has CDR1 SGHTA and CDR2 FQGNSA.

The table lists this clonotype with many counts. This chain joins TRBV7-2 and TRBJ2-5; no firm D call. Germline assignment: CDR1 SGHTA and CDR2 FQGNSA. V was cut by 6 bases and J by 2 bases, with 16 bases left in between. This CDR3 is built from 15 residues. The CDR3: CASRLQLGLQETQYF. DNA of the CDR3: TGTGCCAGCAGACTCCAGTTGGGATTACAAGAGACCCAGTACTTC.

The gene calls are TRBV19 and TRBJ2-1; D may be TRBD2 (6 bases). This CDR3 is 14 amino acids long. Trimming removed 7 bases at V and 1 base at J, with 11 bases between. Germline assignment: CDR1 LNHDA and CDR2 SQIVND (reference sequence). The CDR3 spells CASKVRGSYNEQFF. The CDR3 region has the DNA TGTGCCAGTAAGGTGCGGGGATCCTACAATGAGCAGTTCTTC.

This clonotype was seen more than once but under ten times. The chain combines TRBV5-1 with TRBJ1-1, with a tentative D call TRBD1 (6 bases). Trimming took 1 base from V and 4 from J, leaving 11 bases between them. Germline V lookup: CDR1 SGHRS, CDR2 YFSETQ. CDR3 length: 14 residues. DNA of the CDR3: TGCGCCAGCAGCTTGTCAGGGGCTACCACTGAAGCTTTCTTT. Translation gives CASSLSGATTEAFF. The whole variable domain, remainder taken from reference TRBV5-1 and TRBJ1-1, is KAGVTQTPRYLIKTRGQQVTLSCSPISGHRSVSWYQQTPGQGLQFLFEYFSETQRNKGNFPGRFSGRQFSNSRSEMNVSTLELGDSALYLCASSLSGATTEAFFGQGTRLTVV.

This clonotype was counted many times. The chain recombines TRBV5-1 with TRBJ1-2; tentatively, D is TRBD1 (5 bases). The CDR3 covers 13 residues. The V and J ends lost 0 bases and 6 bases respectively, with 9 bases between them. Per the germline V gene, CDR1 is SGHRS and CDR2 is YFSETQ. CDR3 coding DNA: TGCGCCAGCAGCTTGGAAAGGGGCAATGGCTACACCTTC. Its translation is CASSLERGNGYTF.

The J gene is TRBJ1-4, the V gene TRBV5-4; possibly TRBD1 for D (6 bases). The CDR3 has 13 residues. The germline gives CDR1 SGHNT, CDR2 YYREEE (reference sequence). The V end lost 0 bases, the J end lost 14 bases, and 14 bases lay between the germline ends. CDR3 nucleotides: TGTGCCAGCAGCTTGGCCGGGAGGGGGGACCTGTTTTTT. Protein product: CASSLAGRGDLFF.

The CDR3 is CASKRNPGLAPDTQYF. The CDR3 DNA reads TGCGCCAGCAAGCGAAATCCGGGACTAGCTCCCGATACGCAGTATTTT. J is TRBJ2-3 and V is TRBV4-1; 9 nucleotides line up with TRBD2. CDR1 and CDR2 from the germline V gene are MGHRA and YSYEKL. The V and J ends lost 7 bases and 6 bases, in that order; junction bases with no gene match: 14. The CDR3 consists of 16 residues.

This clonotype was counted many times. This chain links TRBV15 with TRBJ2-5, with D unresolved. This CDR3 spans 12 amino acids. The V and J ends lost 0 bases and 2 bases respectively, with 1 base between them. Germline CDR1 reads LNHNV; CDR2 reads YYDKDF (reference sequence). The CDR3 protein is CATSRDQETQYF. CDR3 bases: TGTGCCACCAGCAGAGATCAAGAGACCCAGTACTTC.

There are a few counts of this clonotype. The J gene is TRBJ1-6, the V gene TRBV6-1; 7 bases are a match to TRBD1. The germline V gene encodes CDR1 MNHNS and CDR2 SASEGT. V was clipped by 5 bases and J by 10 bases; unmatched bases: 8. CDR3 length: 14 residues. DNA of the CDR3: TGTGCCAGCAGTTCTCAGGGGGGAGGGTCACCCCTCCACTTT. Its translation is CASSSQGGGSPLHF.

Turning to this clonotype: A read error likely explains this, since a far larger clone differs by one base. The chain recombines TRBV7-2 with TRBJ2-3, with no clear D. The length of the CDR3 is 12 residues. The V gene's germline CDR1 is SGHTA and CDR2 FQGNSA. The V gene lost 2 bases and the J gene lost 3 bases, with 3 bases spanning the gap. The CDR3 here is CASSLRTDTQYF. The CDR3 DNA follows: TGTGCCAGCAGCTTAAGGACAGATACGCAGTATTTT.